Listed here are 14 T cell receptor beta chains from one sample, sequenced in a study of lymphopenia after photon versus proton radiotherapy. Generated by immunoSEQ multiplex PCR, the TCRdb table keeps only in-frame clones and is missing some. Here the sample spans 17,000 or so clones, around 80% being singletons. Here the sequenced sample was peripheral blood, taken from a patient treated with proton-based radiotherapy. The receptors originated from a man in his sixties or seventies with pancreatic cancer.

This sequence joins TRBV9 and TRBJ1-2; 7 bases map to TRBD1. Germline CDR1 SGDLS, CDR2 YYNGEE. This CDR3 comprises 14 residues. The V gene end was trimmed by 2 bases and the J gene end by 10 bases; junction bases not matched to a gene: 11. This CDR3 reads CASSVQGGTGYYTF. The DNA of the CDR3 is TGTGCCAGCAGCGTCCAGGGGGGAACCGGATACTACACCTTC.

This clone was observed a few times. The chain recombines TRBV7-2 with TRBJ2-1; 8 nucleotides match TRBD2. CDR1 and CDR2 from the germline V gene are SGHTA and FQGNSA. Trimming took 5 bases from V and 9 from J; bases not matched to a gene: 15. This CDR3 has 16 residues. The CDR3 bases are TGTGCCAGCAGCCCCACTCCCTGGGGACTAGAGGGTGAGCAGTTCTTC. Translating it yields CASSPTPWGLEGEQFF.

The chain carries TRBV7-3 and TRBJ2-1; weak D call: TRBD2 (5 bases). Germline CDR1 and CDR2: SGHTA and FQGTGA. V lost 1 base and J lost 2, with 12 bases in between. The length of the CDR3 is 16 residues. The CDR3 here is CASSLSTSGAYNEQFF. CDR3 in DNA: TGTGCCAGCAGCTTAAGCACCAGCGGAGCCTACAATGAGCAGTTCTTC.

The gene calls are TRBV10-1 and TRBJ1-2, with D perhaps matching TRBD1 (5 bases). The V end was cut by 5 bases, the J end by 6 bases, with 22 bases between. The CDR3 loop spans 16 amino acids. Per the germline V gene, CDR1 is WNHNN and CDR2 is SYGVQD (reference sequence). CDR3 sequence: CASSRDRVPRTDGYTF. DNA for the CDR3: TGCGCCAGCAGTCGGGACCGGGTCCCCCGTACGGATGGCTACACCTTC.

This chain joins TRBV5-4 and TRBJ1-1; D possibly corresponds to TRBD1 (6 bases). Trimming took off 6 bases at V and 6 bases at J, with 21 bases between the two ends. From germline, CDR1 is SGHNT and CDR2 YYREEE (reference sequence). This CDR3 region has 15 residues. CDR3 in amino acids: CASTHGGQGAAEAFF. Here the CDR3 DNA reads TGTGCCAGCACCCACGGGGGGCAGGGTGCCGCTGAAGCTTTCTTT.

V usage is TRBV7-6 and J usage is TRBJ2-7; a weak D match, TRBD2 (6 bases). V was shortened by 1 base and J by 2 bases, with 12 bases between the two germline ends. This CDR3 has 15 residues. CDR1 SGHVS and CDR2 FNYEAQ come from the germline V gene. The CDR3 coding sequence is TGTGCCAGCAGCTTAGGGTTAGCGGAAACCTACGAGCAGTACTTC. Translating it yields CASSLGLAETYEQYF.

V gene TRBV5-5 combines with J gene TRBJ2-3, with D unresolved. From germline, CDR1 is SGHKS and CDR2 YYEKEE (reference sequence). This CDR3 contains 14 residues. Deletions cut 4 bases from V and 3 bases from J, with 12 bases between. The CDR3 protein is CASSPWTGTDTQYF. CDR3 DNA sequence: TGTGCCAGCAGCCCCTGGACCGGGACAGATACGCAGTATTTT.

The rearrangement uses TRBV30 and TRBJ2-3; 8 positions match TRBD1. The junction had 16 bases not matched to a gene; V was cut back by 1 base and J by 7 bases. CDR1 and CDR2 from the germline V gene are GTSNPN and SVGIG (reference sequence). The length of the CDR3 is 17 residues. The CDR3 DNA reads TGTGCCTGGAGTGCTCAGGACAGGGCCGTGTGGGAGAATACGCAGTATTTT. This sequence encodes CAWSAQDRAVWENTQYF.

V is TRBV18 and J is TRBJ1-1; a possible D gene is TRBD1 (5 bases). There are 15 residues in the CDR3. V lost 2 bases and J 7 bases, leaving 17 bases between the germline ends. The V gene's germline CDR1 is KGHSH and CDR2 LQKENI. CDR3 in amino acids: CASSPIFEGLGEAFF. CDR3 sequence (DNA): TGTGCCAGCTCACCAATATTTGAGGGGCTTGGTGAAGCTTTCTTT.

This clone was recorded only once. The gene calls are TRBV11-1 and TRBJ2-2, with 11 bases that match TRBD1. There are 16 residues in the CDR3. The ends lost 5 bases at V and 6 bases at J; junction bases unmatched: 8. Germline assignment: CDR1 SGHAT and CDR2 FQDESV (reference sequence). The CDR3 region is CASSQRTGGIAGELFF. The DNA for the CDR3 is TGTGCCAGCAGCCAAAGGACAGGGGGCATTGCCGGGGAGCTGTTTTTT.

The chain employs TRBV5-4 and TRBJ2-4; D tentatively fits TRBD1 or TRBD2 (5 bases each). The germline V gene has CDR1 SGHNT and CDR2 YYREEE (reference sequence). The CDR3 is 12 amino acids. The germline V and J ends were trimmed by 2 bases and 11 bases, with 11 bases remaining between them. CDR3 protein: CASSLRDAVQYF. CDR3 coding DNA: TGTGCCAGCAGCTTACGGGACGCGGTTCAGTACTTC. Full variable domain (missing parts from reference TRBV5-4 and TRBJ2-4): ETGVTQSPTHLIKTRGQQVTLRCSSQSGHNTVSWYQQALGQGPQFIFQYYREEENGRGNFPPRFSGLQFPNYSSELNVNALELDDSALYLCASSLRDAVQYFGAGTRLSVL.

The chain joins TRBV6-5 to TRBJ1-1; D gene uncertain. The V gene lost 8 bases and the J gene lost 0 bases, with 13 bases spanning the gap. This CDR3 region has 14 residues. Germline V gene lookup returns CDR1 MNHEY and CDR2 SVGAGI. CDR3 DNA sequence: TGTGCCAGCCGGGCCGGACGACTGAACACTGAAGCTTTCTTT. Its translation: CASRAGRLNTEAFF.

The rearrangement links TRBV7-2 to TRBJ1-1; D not certain. The V end was cut by 2 bases, the J end by 5 bases, with 9 bases between. The CDR3 extends over 13 amino acids. CDR1 and CDR2 (germline): SGHTA, FQGNSA. Here the CDR3 reads CASSLTSRTEAFF. CDR3 bases: TGTGCCAGCAGCTTAACATCCAGAACTGAAGCTTTCTTT.

This rearrangement joins TRBV5-1 to TRBJ1-1, with D perhaps TRBD1 (6 bases). Between the trimmed V and J ends, which lost 1 base and 4 bases, there was a span of 14 bases. This CDR3 has 15 residues. The germline V gene encodes CDR1 SGHRS and CDR2 YFSETQ. CDR3 bases: TGCGCCAGCAGCTTGAGGGCAGGGGAAGGCACTGAAGCTTTCTTT. It codes for CASSLRAGEGTEAFF.